These T cell receptor beta chains were read from a single sample in a study of blood T cells in healthy people across ages. Using its own MiXCR run on the 5' RACE reads, TCRdb lists one record per CDR3 protein. The profile covers around 1,000,000 distinct CDR3 sequences, with roughly a quarter appearing a single time and approximately 0.7% taken by the ten largest. These data were also filed under a second study, of T cells of mothers and their children.

The sequenced sample consisted of blood. Every receptor here comes from a girl between 2 and 10 years old in good health. Each CDR3 is given with its conserved first and last residue. D genes are given only for firm matches. For some rows the clone size is stated as once, few or many, or as a class when expanded; others skip it.

-	-	TRBV12-3/TRBV12-4	TRBJ1-2	CASSRGFGYTF	TGTGCCAGCAGTCGGGGTTTCGGCTACACCTTC
few	TRBD2	TRBV12-3/TRBV12-4	TRBJ2-7	CASSFVIPSGGFPYEQYF	TGTGCCAGCAGTTTTGTCATTCCTAGCGGGGGGTTTCCCTACGAGCAGTACTTC
few	TRBD2	TRBV7-9	TRBJ2-5	CASSHLTSAETQYF	TGTGCCAGCAGCCACTTGACTAGCGCAGAGACCCAGTACTTC
-	-	TRBV24-1	TRBJ2-3	CATSDLSSPDTQYF	TGTGCCACCAGTGATTTGTCCTCTCCCGATACGCAGTATTTT
-	TRBD1	TRBV20-1	TRBJ2-1	CSADSPPGQGSSYNEQFF	TGCAGTGCCGATAGTCCGCCGGGACAGGGGAGCTCCTACAATGAGCAGTTCTTC
-	TRBD2	TRBV5-1	TRBJ2-7	CASQTSGSTHEQYF	TGCGCCAGTCAGACTAGCGGGAGTACCCACGAGCAGTACTTC
few	TRBD1	TRBV12-3/TRBV12-4	TRBJ1-5	CASTPRGANNQPQHF	TGTGCCAGCACCCCCAGGGGGGCCAATAATCAGCCCCAGCATTTT
-	TRBD1	TRBV7-8	TRBJ2-7	CASSPRRDRRYEQYF	TGTGCCAGCAGCCCTAGACGGGACAGGAGGTACGAGCAGTACTTC
-	TRBD1	TRBV4-1	TRBJ2-4	CASSQERQGANMVAKNIQYF	TGCGCCAGCAGCCAAGAACGGCAGGGGGCTAACATGGTGGCCAAAAACATTCAGTACTTC
-	TRBD2	TRBV11-3	TRBJ2-7	CASNDLAGWLVYEQYF	TGTGCCAGCAATGATTTAGCGGGGTGGCTCGTATACGAGCAGTACTTC
few	-	TRBV7-8	TRBJ1-1	CASSLASGGNTEAFF	TGTGCCAGCAGCTTAGCCTCGGGGGGGAACACTGAAGCTTTCTTT
-	-	TRBV5-6	TRBJ1-1	CASSLGLGFGTEAFF	TGTGCCAGCAGCTTGGGATTGGGGTTTGGGACTGAAGCTTTCTTT
-	TRBD2	TRBV29-1	TRBJ2-7	CSASLAAAYEQYF	TGCAGCGCTAGCCTAGCGGCGGCCTACGAGCAGTACTTC
-	-	TRBV7-9	TRBJ2-5	CASSPTGKETQYF	TGTGCCAGCAGCCCCACAGGGAAGGAGACCCAGTACTTC
-	TRBD1	TRBV7-9	TRBJ2-1	CASNLDRDSSYNEQFF	TGTGCCAGCAACCTAGACAGGGACAGCTCCTACAATGAGCAGTTCTTC
few	-	TRBV5-5	TRBJ2-1	CASSLVTREQFF	TGTGCCAGCAGCTTGGTTACGAGAGAGCAGTTCTTC
few	TRBD1	TRBV28	TRBJ1-1	CASSPLDRAAFF	TGTGCCAGCAGTCCATTGGACAGGGCGGCTTTCTTT
few	-	TRBV7-6	TRBJ2-6	CASSLKGWGPGANVLTF	TGTGCCAGCAGCTTAAAGGGATGGGGTCCAGGGGCCAACGTCCTGACTTTC
few	TRBD2	TRBV20-1	TRBJ2-1	CSATISGRNGNEQFF	TGCAGTGCTACTATTAGCGGGAGGAATGGGAATGAGCAGTTCTTC
once	TRBD2	TRBV7-3	TRBJ2-1	CASSLTGGGHNEQFF	TGTGCCAGCAGCTTAACCGGCGGGGGACACAATGAGCAGTTCTTC
few	-	TRBV19	TRBJ2-1	CASSIEFGRMANEQFF	TGTGCCAGTAGTATAGAGTTCGGGAGAATGGCCAATGAGCAGTTCTTC
-	-	TRBV14	TRBJ2-1	CASSLGLQYNEQFF	TGTGCCAGCAGCCTCGGTCTCCAATACAATGAGCAGTTCTTC
-	-	TRBV28	TRBJ1-2	CASSRTELDYGYTF	TGTGCCAGCAGTCGGACGGAATTGGACTATGGCTACACCTTC
few	TRBD1	TRBV2	TRBJ1-1	CASRGRPGQAREAFF	TGTGCCAGCAGGGGTAGACCCGGACAGGCCCGCGAAGCTTTCTTT
few	-	TRBV20-1	TRBJ2-1	CSAREMTGYNEQFF	TGCAGTGCTAGAGAAATGACAGGATACAATGAGCAGTTCTTC
few	-	TRBV5-4	TRBJ2-5	CASSLDLAQGEETQYF	TGTGCCAGCAGCTTGGATTTGGCTCAGGGAGAAGAGACCCAGTACTTC
-	-	TRBV29-1	TRBJ2-7	CSVEAGFRLF	TGCAGCGTTGAGGCCGGGTTTAGGCTCTTC
-	-	TRBV28	TRBJ2-6	CASSNLGQGMAGANVLTF	TGTGCCAGCAGCAACCTCGGGCAGGGAATGGCTGGGGCCAACGTCCTGACTTTC
few	TRBD1	TRBV7-8	TRBJ2-1	CASSLTGLPFF	TGTGCCAGCAGCTTGACAGGGCTCCCGTTCTTC
few	-	TRBV7-9	TRBJ2-7	CASSLARPSYEQYF	TGTGCCAGCAGCTTAGCGCGTCCCTCCTACGAGCAGTACTTC
few	-	TRBV6-2/TRBV6-3	TRBJ2-5	CASSALLQGFETQYF	TGTGCCAGCAGTGCACTTCTCCAGGGTTTTGAGACCCAGTACTTC
-	-	TRBV10-3	TRBJ2-1	CAISTQGNEQFF	TGTGCCATCAGTACCCAGGGAAATGAGCAGTTCTTC
-	TRBD1	TRBV9	TRBJ2-5	CASSVEGADETQYF	TGTGCCAGCAGCGTAGAGGGGGCGGACGAGACCCAGTACTTC
-	TRBD2	TRBV6-6	TRBJ2-1	CASSYPGLGFYEQFF	TGTGCCAGCAGTTACCCGGGACTAGGATTTTATGAGCAGTTCTTC
-	TRBD1	TRBV29-1	TRBJ2-5	CSVERGGQGETQYF	TGCAGCGTTGAAAGGGGAGGACAGGGAGAGACCCAGTACTTC
many	TRBD1	TRBV7-8	TRBJ2-7	CASSLVQGAYEQYF	TGTGCCAGCAGCTTAGTACAGGGGGCCTACGAGCAGTACTTC
few	-	TRBV5-1	TRBJ1-3	CASSRTGAGNTIYF	TGCGCCAGTTCAAGAACAGGCGCCGGAAACACCATATATTTT
-	-	TRBV10-3	TRBJ1-4	CAISESPGQSNEKLFF	TGTGCCATCAGTGAGTCTCCGGGCCAGAGTAATGAAAAACTGTTTTTT
-	-	TRBV10-3	TRBJ2-7	CAISDPGSSYEQYF	TGTGCCATCAGTGACCCTGGAAGCTCCTACGAGCAGTACTTC
-	TRBD2	TRBV20-1	TRBJ2-5	CSANPLAGGSETQYF	TGCAGTGCTAACCCACTAGCGGGAGGGTCAGAGACCCAGTACTTC
once	-	TRBV18	TRBJ1-1	CASQPLTGYTEAFF	TGTGCCAGCCAACCCTTGACGGGCTACACTGAAGCTTTCTTT
few	TRBD2	TRBV9	TRBJ2-1	CANSGLLAGVFNEQFF	TGTGCCAACAGCGGACTCCTAGCGGGAGTTTTTAATGAGCAGTTCTTC
few	TRBD2	TRBV7-2	TRBJ2-1	CASSTNPQRGGHEQFF	TGTGCCAGCAGCACAAACCCCCAGCGGGGGGGCCATGAGCAGTTCTTC
-	-	TRBV4-2	TRBJ2-1	CASSQGQDGNEQFF	TGTGCCAGCAGCCAAGGACAGGATGGGAATGAGCAGTTCTTC
once	-	TRBV24-1	TRBJ2-5	CATSEHRAETQYF	TGTGCCACCAGTGAACACAGGGCAGAGACCCAGTACTTC
few	-	TRBV29-1	TRBJ1-5	CSVRGSNQPQHF	TGCAGCGTCAGGGGTAGCAATCAGCCCCAGCATTTT
-	TRBD1	TRBV10-3	TRBJ1-1	CAIMRTGGNEAFF	TGTGCCATCATGAGGACAGGGGGCAACGAAGCTTTCTTT
few	TRBD2	TRBV20-1	TRBJ2-5	CSAVLAGGRETQYF	TGCAGTGCTGTTCTAGCGGGAGGGAGGGAGACCCAGTACTTC
-	-	TRBV13	TRBJ2-4	CASSLARNPFQYF	TGTGCCAGCAGCTTGGCCAGGAATCCCTTTCAGTACTTC
few	-	TRBV9	TRBJ2-7	CASSLRDLGSYEQYF	TGTGCCAGCAGCCTCCGGGATCTGGGCTCCTACGAGCAGTACTTC
few	TRBD1	TRBV27	TRBJ1-2	CASSPGTGDEGYTF	TGTGCCAGCAGTCCGGGGACAGGGGATGAGGGCTACACCTTC
-	-	TRBV5-6	TRBJ2-1	CASSLTSWEQFF	TGTGCCAGCAGCTTGACTAGCTGGGAGCAGTTCTTC
-	-	TRBV5-1	TRBJ2-1	CASSLDGLENEQFF	TGCGCCAGCAGCTTGGACGGCCTGGAAAATGAGCAGTTCTTC
-	-	TRBV10-3	TRBJ1-2	CAIRSREANYGYTF	TGTGCCATTCGGTCCAGGGAAGCTAACTATGGCTACACCTTC
few	-	TRBV15	TRBJ1-1	CATSRGLSGNTEAFF	TGTGCCACCAGCAGAGGTTTGTCAGGGAACACTGAAGCTTTCTTT
-	TRBD1	TRBV4-3	TRBJ2-1	CASCRDRVSNEQFF	TGCGCCAGCTGCCGGGACAGGGTAAGCAATGAGCAGTTCTTC
few	-	TRBV10-3	TRBJ2-1	CAIRPRDGSMNEQFF	TGTGCCATCCGACCCAGGGACGGGAGTATGAATGAGCAGTTCTTC
-	-	TRBV5-6	TRBJ2-7	CASSLGRRFGYEQYF	TGTGCCAGCAGCTTGGGCCGGAGATTTGGTTACGAGCAGTACTTC